Presented here are 11 T cell receptor beta chains from one specimen sequenced in a study of sequential checkpoint blockade in melanoma. Clones were read by immunoSEQ multiplex PCR, and TCRdb kept only the in-frame ones, dropping some. Among approximately 28,000 clones listed, approximately 83% were seen once. Documented treatment: randomized to nivolumab then ipilimumab (arm A) or the reverse (arm B). The sequencing used CD8+ T cells sorted from blood (inferred from file names), collected from a patient given nivolumab and ipilimumab in sequence. These receptors were collected from a human donor with melanoma.

This clone showed up just a few times. The gene calls are TRBV7-9 and TRBJ1-2, with unresolved D. Germline CDR1 is SEHNR and CDR2 is FQNEAQ (reference sequence). The CDR3 totals 12 residues. V was cut by 3 bases and J by 6 bases, with 8 bases left in between. In nucleotides, the CDR3 is TGTGCCAGCAGCTTTAAGGGAGATGGCTACACCTTC. Translated: CASSFKGDGYTF.

The sample holds a few counts of this clone. The V and J genes are TRBV27 and TRBJ1-6, with 7 bases lining up with TRBD1. Germline V gene data show CDR1 as MNHEY and CDR2 as SMNVEV (reference sequence). Trimming cost V 7 bases and J 6 bases; bases outside gene matches: 12. The CDR3 length is 16 residues. The CDR3 protein is CASKGTALVVNSPLHF. Here the CDR3 DNA reads TGTGCCAGCAAAGGGACAGCACTTGTCGTTAATTCACCCCTCCACTTT.

V gene TRBV27 combines with J gene TRBJ1-5; D call uncertain. V lost 9 bases and J lost 0, with 9 bases in between. The germline V gene encodes CDR1 MNHEY and CDR2 SMNVEV (reference sequence). This CDR3 is built from 13 residues. The CDR3 nucleotides are TGTGCCAGTAGAGGCTTTAGCAATCAGCCCCAGCATTTT. Protein sequence: CASRGFSNQPQHF.

The V gene is TRBV7-2, the J gene TRBJ2-3; 10 nucleotides agree with TRBD2. V was clipped by 5 bases and J by 6 bases; unmatched bases: 2. This CDR3 contains 13 residues. In germline, CDR1 is SGHTA, CDR2 FQGNSA. Here the CDR3 DNA reads TGTGCCAGCAGCATACTAGCGGGGGATACGCAGTATTTT. This gives the protein CASSILAGDTQYF.

V gene TRBV18 combines with J gene TRBJ2-7; D gene uncertain. Germline values: CDR1 KGHSH, CDR2 LQKENI. V lost 0 bases and J lost 2, with 8 bases in between. The CDR3 sequence is 14 residues long. The CDR3 DNA is TGTGCCAGCTCACCACCTATAGAGACCTACGAGCAGTACTTC. Translated, it gives CASSPPIETYEQYF.

The chain joins TRBV11-2 to TRBJ1-4, with D possibly matching TRBD1 (6 bases). Trimming took 0 bases from V and 2 from J, leaving 16 bases between them. The CDR3 has 18 residues. CDR1 is SGHAT, CDR2 FQNNGV, per germline. The DNA of the CDR3 is TGTGCCAGCAGCTTAGATCCCCTGAGGGGGGGGACTAATGAAAAACTGTTTTTT. Its protein product is CASSLDPLRGGTNEKLFF.

The sample holds a few counts of this clone. The V gene is TRBV5-4, the J gene TRBJ2-7, with TRBD2 matching over 10 bases. The CDR3 has 19 amino acids. The J segment lost 1 base and the V segment lost 2 bases, leaving 15 bases of the junction unmatched. Germline assignment: CDR1 SGHNT and CDR2 YYREEE (reference sequence). Written as DNA, the CDR3 is TGTGCCAGCAGCTTATATGGCAGTCTAGCGGGAGTCCGTTCCTACGAGCAGTACTTC. This encodes CASSLYGSLAGVRSYEQYF.

This rearrangement joins TRBV7-9 to TRBJ2-5; maybe TRBD2 (7 bases). V was pared by 5 bases and J by 1 base, with 11 bases between. There are 14 residues in the CDR3. From germline, CDR1 is SEHNR and CDR2 FQNEAQ (reference sequence). CDR3 sequence reads: CASSPGGLQETQYF. The CDR3 DNA follows: TGTGCCAGCAGCCCCGGGGGGCTCCAAGAGACCCAGTACTTC.

CDR3 nucleotides: TGTGCCAGTACCCAGGGGCCGGCCTACGAGCAGTACTTC. Residues: CASTQGPAYEQYF. The V call is TRBV19, the J call TRBJ2-7; possibly TRBD1 for D (6 bases). CDR1 is LNHDA and CDR2 is SQIVND in the germline V gene (reference sequence). Trimming took off 7 bases at V and 2 bases at J, with 12 bases between the two ends. The CDR3 is 13 amino acids.

CDR3 nucleotide sequence: TGTGCCAGCACCCTTTCACCTAGCGGGAGGACAGATACGCAGTATTTT. This codes for CASTLSPSGRTDTQYF. The genes are TRBV28 and TRBJ2-3; 11 nucleotides match TRBD2. Germline CDR1 reads MDHEN; CDR2 reads SYDVKM. The trim removed 7 bases at V and 3 bases at J, leaving 9 bases unmatched. The CDR3 is 16 amino acids.

This sequence joins TRBV29-1 and TRBJ2-3; D might be TRBD2 (5 bases). The CDR3 is 15 amino acids. Germline CDR1 reads SQVTM; CDR2 reads ANQGSEA. Trimming stripped 1 base from V and 4 bases from J, with 15 bases between. The CDR3 loop is CSVEGLALSADTQYF. CDR3 sequence (DNA): TGCAGCGTTGAAGGTCTGGCACTTAGCGCAGATACGCAGTATTTT.